This T cell receptor (beta chain) was sequenced in a study of blood T cell repertoires in COVID-19. Study summary: Specimens from acute and convalescent COVID-19 originated in the United States, Italy and Spain.

This CDR3 comprises 17 residues. With 0 bases clipped from V and 6 bases from J, the junction kept 13 bases outside the gene matches. Germline values: CDR1 SGHDT, CDR2 YYEEEE. Per the original methods: Estimates of nucleated cell counts were drawn from the amplification of reference gene primers. The repertoire was sequenced with immunoSEQ multiplex PCR; TCRdb's copy has only in-frame clones and lacks some. The V and J calls and clone size were taken over from that table, and D and trimming were inferred from the DNA. Of around 240,000 clones in the sample, approximately 81% were seen once. Sequences were obtained from peripheral blood. The TCR originated in a man between 35 and 55 years old with acute or convalescent COVID-19. The chain links TRBV5-6 to TRBJ1-2; 8 bases are a match to TRBD1. CDR3 amino acids: CASSLGPGGGLVDGYTF. The CDR3 DNA reads TGTGCCAGCAGCTTGGGGCCAGGGGGCGGTTTGGTGGATGGCTACACCTTC.